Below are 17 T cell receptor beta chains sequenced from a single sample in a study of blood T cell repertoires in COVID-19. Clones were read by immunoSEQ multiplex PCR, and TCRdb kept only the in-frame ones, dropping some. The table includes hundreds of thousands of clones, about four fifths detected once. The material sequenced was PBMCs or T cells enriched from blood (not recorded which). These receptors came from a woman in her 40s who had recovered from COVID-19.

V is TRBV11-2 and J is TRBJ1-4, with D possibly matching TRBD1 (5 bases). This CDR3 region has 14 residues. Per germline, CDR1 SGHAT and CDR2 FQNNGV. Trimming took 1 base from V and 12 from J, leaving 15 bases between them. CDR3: CASSLVPGLRELFF. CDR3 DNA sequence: TGTGCCAGCAGCTTAGTCCCAGGGCTCAGAGAACTGTTTTTT.

The CDR3 here is CATSDPQGVGGYTF. Written as DNA, the CDR3 is TGTGCCACCAGTGATCCCCAGGGGGTTGGTGGCTACACCTTC. The chain recombines TRBV24-1 with TRBJ1-2; 7 nucleotides agree with TRBD1. Germline-derived CDR1 and CDR2 are KGHDR and SFDVKD. The J segment lost 7 bases and the V segment lost 3 bases, leaving 7 bases of the junction unmatched. The CDR3 length is 14 residues.

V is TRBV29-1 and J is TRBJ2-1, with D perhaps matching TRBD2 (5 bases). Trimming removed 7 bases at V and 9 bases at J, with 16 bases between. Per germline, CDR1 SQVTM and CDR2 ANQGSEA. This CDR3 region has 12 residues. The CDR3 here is CSARTLFSEQFF. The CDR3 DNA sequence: TGCAGCGCCAGGACTCTGTTTAGTGAGCAGTTCTTC.

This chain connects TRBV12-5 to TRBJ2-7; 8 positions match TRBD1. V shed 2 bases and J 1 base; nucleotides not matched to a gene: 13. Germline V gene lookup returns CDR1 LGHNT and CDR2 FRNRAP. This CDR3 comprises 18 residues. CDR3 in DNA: TGTGCTAGTGGTTTGCCCCCCGGCAGGGGGCTATCATCCTACGAGCAGTACGTC. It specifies CASGLPPGRGLSSYEQYV.

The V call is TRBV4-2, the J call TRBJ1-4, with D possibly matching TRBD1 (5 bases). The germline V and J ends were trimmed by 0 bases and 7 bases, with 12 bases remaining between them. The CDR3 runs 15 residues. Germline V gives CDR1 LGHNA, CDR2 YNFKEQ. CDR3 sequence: CASSQDSGGSEKLFF. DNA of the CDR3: TGTGCCAGCAGCCAAGATTCGGGGGGAAGTGAAAAACTGTTTTTT.

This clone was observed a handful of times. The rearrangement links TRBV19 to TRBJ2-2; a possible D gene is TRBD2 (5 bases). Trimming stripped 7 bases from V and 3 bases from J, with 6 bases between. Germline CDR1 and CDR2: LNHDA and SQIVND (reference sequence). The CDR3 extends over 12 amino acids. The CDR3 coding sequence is TGTGCCAGTAACGGGGACACCGGGGAGCTGTTTTTT. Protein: CASNGDTGELFF.

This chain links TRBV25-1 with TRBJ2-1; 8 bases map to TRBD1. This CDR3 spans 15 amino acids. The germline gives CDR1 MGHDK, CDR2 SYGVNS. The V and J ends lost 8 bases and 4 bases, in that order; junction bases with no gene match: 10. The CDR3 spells CASLRDQGAYNEQFF. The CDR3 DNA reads TGTGCCAGCCTTCGGGACCAGGGGGCATACAATGAGCAGTTCTTC.

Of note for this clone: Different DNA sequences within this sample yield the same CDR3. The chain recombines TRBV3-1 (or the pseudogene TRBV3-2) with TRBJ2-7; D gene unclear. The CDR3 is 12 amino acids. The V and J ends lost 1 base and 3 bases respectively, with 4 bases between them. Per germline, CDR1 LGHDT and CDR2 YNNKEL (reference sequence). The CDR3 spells CASSQASYEQYF. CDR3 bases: TGTGCCAGCAGCCAAGCCAGCTACGAGCAGTACTTC.

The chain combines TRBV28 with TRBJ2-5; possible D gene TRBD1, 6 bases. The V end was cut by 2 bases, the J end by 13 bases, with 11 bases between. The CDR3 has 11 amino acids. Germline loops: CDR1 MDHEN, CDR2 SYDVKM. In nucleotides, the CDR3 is TGTGCCAGCAGTTTACAGGGGCCACTGTACTTC. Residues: CASSLQGPLYF. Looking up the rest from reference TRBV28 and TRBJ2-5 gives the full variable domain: DVKVTQSSRYLVKRTGEKVFLECVQDMDHENMFWYRQDPGLGLRLIYFSYDVKMKEKGDIPEGYSVSREKKERFSLILESASTNQTSMYLCASSLQGPLYFGPGTRLLVL.

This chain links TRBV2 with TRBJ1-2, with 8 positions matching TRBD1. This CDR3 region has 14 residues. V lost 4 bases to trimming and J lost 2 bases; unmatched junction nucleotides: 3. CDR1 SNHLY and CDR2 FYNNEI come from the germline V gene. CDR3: CASSVGQGNYGYTF. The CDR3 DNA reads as TGTGCCAGCAGTGTCGGACAGGGAAACTATGGCTACACCTTC.

The CDR3 is CASSNRGQGYTF. The DNA for the CDR3 is TGTGCCAGCAGCAACAGGGGGCAGGGCTACACCTTC. V usage is TRBV6-6 and J usage is TRBJ1-2; TRBD1 agrees at 9 bases. The CDR3 loop spans 12 amino acids. Per germline, CDR1 MNHNY and CDR2 SVGAGI (reference sequence). V was clipped by 6 bases and J by 8 bases; unmatched bases: 4.

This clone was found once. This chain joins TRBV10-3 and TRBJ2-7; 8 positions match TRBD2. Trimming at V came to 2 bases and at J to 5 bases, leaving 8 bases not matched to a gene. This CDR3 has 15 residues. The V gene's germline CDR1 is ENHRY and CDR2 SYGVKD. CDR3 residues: CAISEGLAGSNEQYF. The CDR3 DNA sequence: TGTGCCATCAGTGAGGGGCTAGCGGGTTCCAACGAGCAGTACTTC.

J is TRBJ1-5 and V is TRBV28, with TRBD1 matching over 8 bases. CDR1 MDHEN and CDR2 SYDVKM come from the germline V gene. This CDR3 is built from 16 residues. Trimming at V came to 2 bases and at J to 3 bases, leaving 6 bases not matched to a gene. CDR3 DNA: TGTGCCAGCAGTTTAGGGCAGGGGGCGATCAATCAGCCCCAGCATTTT. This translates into CASSLGQGAINQPQHF.

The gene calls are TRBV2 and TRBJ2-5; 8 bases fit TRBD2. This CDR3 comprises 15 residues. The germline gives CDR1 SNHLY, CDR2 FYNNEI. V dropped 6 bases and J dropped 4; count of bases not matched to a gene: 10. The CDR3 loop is CASRRTSSGAETQYF. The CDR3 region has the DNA TGTGCCAGCAGGCGGACTAGCTCTGGAGCAGAGACCCAGTACTTC.

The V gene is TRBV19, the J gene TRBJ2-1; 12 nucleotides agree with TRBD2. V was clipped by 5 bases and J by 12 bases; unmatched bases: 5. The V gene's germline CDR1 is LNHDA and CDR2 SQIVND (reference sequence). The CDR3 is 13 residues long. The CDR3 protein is CASSVGLAGLQFF. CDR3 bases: TGTGCCAGTAGTGTAGGACTAGCGGGGCTGCAGTTCTTC.

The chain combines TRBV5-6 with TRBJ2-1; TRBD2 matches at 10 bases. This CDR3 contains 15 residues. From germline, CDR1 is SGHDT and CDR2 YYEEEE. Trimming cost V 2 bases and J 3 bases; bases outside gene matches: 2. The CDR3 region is CASSFGTSDYNEQFF. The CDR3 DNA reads TGTGCCAGCAGCTTCGGGACTAGCGACTACAATGAGCAGTTCTTC.

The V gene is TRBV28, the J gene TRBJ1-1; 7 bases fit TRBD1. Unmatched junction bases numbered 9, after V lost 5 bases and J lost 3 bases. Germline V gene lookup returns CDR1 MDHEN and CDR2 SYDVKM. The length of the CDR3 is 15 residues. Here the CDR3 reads CASSHTTGKDTEAFF. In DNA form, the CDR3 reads TGTGCCAGCAGTCATACGACAGGGAAGGACACTGAAGCTTTCTTT.